This T cell receptor beta chain was obtained from a study of T cell responses to AZD1222 COVID-19 vaccine. General study results and limits: Nearly half of spike-specific TCRs reportedly target variant regions that are unmutated in the B.1.351 and B.1.1.7 variants. In a largely white British group with more females than males, clonal diversity was possibly underestimated. Baseline seropositives among AZD1222 recipients totaled only 5 or 6. Spike was spanned by vaccine-associated CD4 TCRs, with dominance at 160-218 and 743-854.

CDR3 length: 14 amino acids. V lost 5 bases to trimming and J lost 6 bases; unmatched junction nucleotides: 7. From germline, CDR1 is SGHRS and CDR2 YFSETQ. Data came from immunoSEQ multiplex PCR; TCRdb stores just in-frame clones and leaves some out. In the table there are some 150,000 clones, more than 75% of which are singletons. With regard to this clone: Its cognate antigen is unknown.

This chain connects TRBV5-1 to TRBJ2-3; 9 bases fit TRBD2. The source was peripheral blood, collected on day 0 of MenACWY control vaccination. The clonotype was recovered from an adult in good health. The CDR3 reads CASSSAGGLDTQYF. The CDR3 bases are TGCGCCAGCAGTTCCGCGGGGGGGTTGGATACGCAGTATTTT.